This T cell receptor beta chain was retrieved from a study of cytomegalovirus exposure and HLA in healthy donors. PCR used 60 Vbeta primers and 13 Jbeta primers. TCRdb keeps only in-frame clones here, not all; method: immunoSEQ multiplex PCR. The profile shows 150,000 to 200,000 clones, roughly 84% of them singletons. The V end was cut by 0 bases, the J end by 2 bases, with 11 bases between. Germline assignment: CDR1 SGHAT and CDR2 FQNNGV. The CDR3 runs 15 residues. Material: PBMCs. This TCR came from a boy aged 5-17 years in good health and CMV-seronegative. V usage is TRBV11-2 and J usage is TRBJ2-7, with D perhaps matching TRBD2 (6 bases). In nucleotides, the CDR3 is TGTGCCAGCAGCTTAGAACTAGCCCCCACCTACGAGCAGTACTTC. This sequence encodes CASSLELAPTYEQYF.